Listed here is a single T cell receptor beta chain. The target antigen is unknown. TCR beta cDNA libraries included unique molecular identifiers. From the PCR reads, TCRdb called clonotypes with MiXCR, one entry per CDR3 protein. The sample yields about 570,000 distinct CDR3 sequences, about a third seen once. This sample was included in a study of post-analysis software for immune sequencing data. Study observations and caveats: Patients carried roughly five TRBV segments more frequently than controls did, and TRBV5-6, TRBV5-1 and TRBV20-1 were among them.

The V gene's germline CDR1 is SGHVS and CDR2 FNYEAQ. Trimming took 4 bases from V and 2 from J, leaving 13 bases between them. The CDR3 is 15 residues long. The receptor's source is a girl aged 2 to 17 with multiple sclerosis. The sample comprised blood. The rearrangement links TRBV7-6 to TRBJ2-3; D is uncertain. The CDR3 sequence: CASSSDRGVTDTQYF. DNA of the CDR3: TGTGCCAGCAGCTCCGACCGTGGGGTCACAGATACGCAGTATTTT.